The TCR beta chain under discussion was sequenced for a study of T cell repertoires in cytomegalovirus infection. This clonotype was seen a few times. Its antigen remains unidentified. TCRdb used MiXCR to reprocess the reads, holding one entry per CDR3 protein. The sample consists of 380,000 or so distinct CDR3 sequences, around a third of them appearing once. This specimen was cultured PBMCs, taken from culture after CMV antigen stimulation. This TCR was sampled from a human donor in good health (CMV status not recorded). Some clones in this sample may be carry-over from other donors' samples.

Written as DNA, the CDR3 is TGTGCCACCAGCAGAGATCTGATAGGACTAGCGGGAGACGGAGAGCAGTTCTTC. It yields the protein CATSRDLIGLAGDGEQFF. The J gene is TRBJ2-1, the V gene TRBV15, with 13 bases fitting TRBD2. Germline values: CDR1 LNHNV, CDR2 YYDKDF (reference sequence). CDR3 size: 18 residues. The J segment lost 10 bases and the V segment lost 0 bases, leaving 12 bases of the junction unmatched.